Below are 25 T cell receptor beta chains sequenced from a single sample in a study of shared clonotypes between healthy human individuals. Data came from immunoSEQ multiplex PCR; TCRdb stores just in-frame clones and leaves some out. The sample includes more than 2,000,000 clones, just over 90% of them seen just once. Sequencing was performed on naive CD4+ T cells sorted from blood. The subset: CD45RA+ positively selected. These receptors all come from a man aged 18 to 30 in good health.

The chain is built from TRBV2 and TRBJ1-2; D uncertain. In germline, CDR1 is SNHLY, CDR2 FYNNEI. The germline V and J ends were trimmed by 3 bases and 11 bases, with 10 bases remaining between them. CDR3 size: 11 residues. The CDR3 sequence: CASSESAKYTF. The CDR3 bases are TGTGCCAGCAGTGAGTCGGCTAAATACACCTTC.

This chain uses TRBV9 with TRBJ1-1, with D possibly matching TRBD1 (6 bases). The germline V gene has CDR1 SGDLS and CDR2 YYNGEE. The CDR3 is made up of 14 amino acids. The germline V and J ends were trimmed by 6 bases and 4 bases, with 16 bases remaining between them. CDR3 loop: CASTLGQSGTEAFF. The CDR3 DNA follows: TGTGCCAGCACCCTAGGACAGTCGGGCACTGAAGCTTTCTTT.

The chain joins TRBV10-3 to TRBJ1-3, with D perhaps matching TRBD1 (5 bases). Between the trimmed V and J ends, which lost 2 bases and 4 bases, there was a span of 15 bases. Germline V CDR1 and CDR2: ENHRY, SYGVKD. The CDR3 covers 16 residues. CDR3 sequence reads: CAISEGAALSGNTIYF. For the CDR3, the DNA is TGTGCCATCAGTGAGGGGGCCGCTCTCTCCGGAAACACCATATATTTT.

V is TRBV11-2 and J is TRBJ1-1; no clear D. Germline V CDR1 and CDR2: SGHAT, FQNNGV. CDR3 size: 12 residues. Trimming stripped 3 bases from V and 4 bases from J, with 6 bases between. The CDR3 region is CASSFRGTEAFF. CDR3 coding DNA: TGTGCCAGCAGCTTTCGAGGCACTGAAGCTTTCTTT.

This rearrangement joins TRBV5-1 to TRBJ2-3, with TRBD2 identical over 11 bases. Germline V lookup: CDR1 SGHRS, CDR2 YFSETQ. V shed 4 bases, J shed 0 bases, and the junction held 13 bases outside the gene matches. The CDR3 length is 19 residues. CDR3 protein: CASSQRLAGTVASTDTQYF. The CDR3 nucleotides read TGCGCCAGCAGCCAAAGACTAGCGGGAACTGTAGCTAGCACAGATACGCAGTATTTT.

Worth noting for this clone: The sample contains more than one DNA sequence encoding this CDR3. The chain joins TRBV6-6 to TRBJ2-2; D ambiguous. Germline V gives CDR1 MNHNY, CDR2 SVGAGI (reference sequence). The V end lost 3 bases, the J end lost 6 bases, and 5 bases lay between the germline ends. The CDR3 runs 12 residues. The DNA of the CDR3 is TGTGCCAGCAGTTATCCCCCCGGGGAGCTGTTTTTT. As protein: CASSYPPGELFF.

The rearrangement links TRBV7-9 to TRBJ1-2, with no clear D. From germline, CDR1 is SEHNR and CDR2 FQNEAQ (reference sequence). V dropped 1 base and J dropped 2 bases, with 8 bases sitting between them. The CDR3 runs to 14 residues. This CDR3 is CASSLEVTNYGYTF. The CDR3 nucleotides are TGTGCCAGCAGCTTAGAGGTAACCAACTATGGCTACACCTTC. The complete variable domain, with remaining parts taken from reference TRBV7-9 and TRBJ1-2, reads DTGVSQNPRHKITKRGQNVTFRCDPISEHNRLYWYRQTLGQGPEFLTYFQNEAQLEKSRLLSDRFSAERPKGSFSTLEIQRTEQGDSAMYLCASSLEVTNYGYTFGSGTRLTVV.

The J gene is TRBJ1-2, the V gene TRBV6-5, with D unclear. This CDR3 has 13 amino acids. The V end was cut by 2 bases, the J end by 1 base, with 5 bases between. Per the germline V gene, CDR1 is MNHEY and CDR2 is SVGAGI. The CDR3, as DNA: TGTGCCAGCAGTTACGTTCTTAACTATGGCTACACCTTC. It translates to CASSYVLNYGYTF.

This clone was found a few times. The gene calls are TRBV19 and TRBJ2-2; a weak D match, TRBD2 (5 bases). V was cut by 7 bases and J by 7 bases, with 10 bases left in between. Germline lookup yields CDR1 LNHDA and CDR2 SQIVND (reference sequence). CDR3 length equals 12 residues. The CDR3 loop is CASTEGNGELFF. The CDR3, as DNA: TGTGCCAGTACAGAGGGTAACGGGGAGCTGTTTTTT.

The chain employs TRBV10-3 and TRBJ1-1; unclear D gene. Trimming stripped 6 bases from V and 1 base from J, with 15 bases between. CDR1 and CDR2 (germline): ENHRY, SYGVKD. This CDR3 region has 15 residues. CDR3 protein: CAISKGTKRNTEAFF. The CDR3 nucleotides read TGTGCCATCAGCAAGGGAACTAAAAGGAACACTGAAGCTTTCTTT.

CDR3 in DNA: TGTGCCAGCAGTTTTAGTAGAGGGGCTGGACAGCCCCAGCATTTT. Translated, it gives CASSFSRGAGQPQHF. The chain uses TRBV28 and TRBJ1-5, with a weak D call TRBD1 (5 bases). This CDR3 is built from 15 residues. CDR1 MDHEN and CDR2 SYDVKM come from the germline V gene. Trimming took off 3 bases at V and 7 bases at J, with 16 bases between the two ends.

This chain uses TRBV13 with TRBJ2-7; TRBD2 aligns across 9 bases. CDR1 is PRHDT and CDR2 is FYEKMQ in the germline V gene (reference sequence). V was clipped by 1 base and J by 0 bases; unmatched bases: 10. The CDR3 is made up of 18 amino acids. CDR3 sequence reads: CASSLASGGLPYSYEQYF. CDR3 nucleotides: TGTGCCAGCAGCTTAGCCAGCGGGGGGCTCCCATACTCCTACGAGCAGTACTTC.

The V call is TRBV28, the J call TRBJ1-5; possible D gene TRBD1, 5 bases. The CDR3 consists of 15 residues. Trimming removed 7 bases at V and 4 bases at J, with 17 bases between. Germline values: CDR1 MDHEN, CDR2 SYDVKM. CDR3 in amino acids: CASILQRGPNQPQHF. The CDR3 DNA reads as TGTGCCAGCATCCTACAAAGGGGCCCTAATCAGCCCCAGCATTTT. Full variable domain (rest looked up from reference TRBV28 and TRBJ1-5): DVKVTQSSRYLVKRTGEKVFLECVQDMDHENMFWYRQDPGLGLRLIYFSYDVKMKEKGDIPEGYSVSREKKERFSLILESASTNQTSMYLCASILQRGPNQPQHFGDGTRLSIL.

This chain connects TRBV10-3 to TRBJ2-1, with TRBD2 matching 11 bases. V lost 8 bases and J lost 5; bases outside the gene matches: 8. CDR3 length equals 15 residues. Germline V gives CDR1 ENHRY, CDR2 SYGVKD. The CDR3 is CAILIAGGLNNEQFF. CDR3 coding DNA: TGTGCCATCCTGATAGCGGGGGGGCTGAACAATGAGCAGTTCTTC.

For the CDR3, the DNA is TGCACCAGCAGCCCGAGACTAGCGGGGGGCCCGGAGCAGTTCTTC. Protein sequence: CTSSPRLAGGPEQFF. The V gene is TRBV1, the J gene TRBJ2-1; the table assigns TRBD2, which was not confirmed against the DNA. TRBV1 is designated a pseudogene. The CDR3 has 15 amino acids.

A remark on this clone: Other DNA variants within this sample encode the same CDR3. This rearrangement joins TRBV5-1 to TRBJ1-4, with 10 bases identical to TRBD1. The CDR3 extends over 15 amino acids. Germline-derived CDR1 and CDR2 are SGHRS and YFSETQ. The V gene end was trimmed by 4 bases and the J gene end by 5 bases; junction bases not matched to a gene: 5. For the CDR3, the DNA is TGCGCCAGCAGCCCGGGACAGGGGCTAAATGAAAAACTGTTTTTT. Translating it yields CASSPGQGLNEKLFF.

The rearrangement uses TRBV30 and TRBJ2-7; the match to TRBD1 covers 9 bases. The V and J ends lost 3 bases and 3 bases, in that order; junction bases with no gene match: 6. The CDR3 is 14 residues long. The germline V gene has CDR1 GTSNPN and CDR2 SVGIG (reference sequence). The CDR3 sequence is CAWSLGTGYYEQYF. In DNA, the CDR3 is TGTGCCTGGAGCTTGGGGACAGGGTACTACGAGCAGTACTTC. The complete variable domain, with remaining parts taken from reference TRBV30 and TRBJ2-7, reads SQTIHQWPATLVQPVGSPLSLECTVEGTSNPNLYWYRQAAGRGLQLLFYSVGIGQISSEVPQNLSASRPQDRQFILSSKKLLLSDSGFYLCAWSLGTGYYEQYFGPGTRLTVT.

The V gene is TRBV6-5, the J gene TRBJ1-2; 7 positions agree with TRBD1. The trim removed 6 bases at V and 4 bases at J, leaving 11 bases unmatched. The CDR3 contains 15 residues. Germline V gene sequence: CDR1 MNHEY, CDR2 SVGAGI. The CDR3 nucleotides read TGTGCCAGCAGCTATTCCGGGACAGTCCTCTATGGCTACACCTTC. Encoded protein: CASSYSGTVLYGYTF.

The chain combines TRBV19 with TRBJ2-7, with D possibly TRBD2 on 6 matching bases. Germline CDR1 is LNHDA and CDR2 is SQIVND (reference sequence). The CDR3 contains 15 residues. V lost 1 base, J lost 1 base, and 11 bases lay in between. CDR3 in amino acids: CASSIVGTASYEQYF. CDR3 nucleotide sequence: TGTGCCAGTAGTATAGTGGGGACTGCTTCCTACGAGCAGTACTTC.

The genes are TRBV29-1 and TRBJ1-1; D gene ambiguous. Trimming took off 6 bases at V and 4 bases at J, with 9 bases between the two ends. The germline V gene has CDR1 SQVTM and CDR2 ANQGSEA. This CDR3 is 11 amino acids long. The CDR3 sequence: CSVGVATEAFF. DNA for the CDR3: TGCAGCGTGGGAGTAGCCACTGAAGCTTTCTTT.

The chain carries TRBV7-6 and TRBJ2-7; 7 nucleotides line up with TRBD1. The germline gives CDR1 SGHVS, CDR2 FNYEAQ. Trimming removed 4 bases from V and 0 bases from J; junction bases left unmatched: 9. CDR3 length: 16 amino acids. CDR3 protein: CASSSRLGQSSYEQYF. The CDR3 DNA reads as TGTGCCAGCAGCTCTCGACTGGGACAGAGCTCCTACGAGCAGTACTTC.

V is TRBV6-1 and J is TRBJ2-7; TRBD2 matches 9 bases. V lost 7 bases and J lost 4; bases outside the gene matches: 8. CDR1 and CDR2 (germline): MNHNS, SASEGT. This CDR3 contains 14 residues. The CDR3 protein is CASTEGSGGYEQYF. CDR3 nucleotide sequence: TGTGCCAGCACCGAAGGGAGCGGGGGGTACGAGCAGTACTTC.

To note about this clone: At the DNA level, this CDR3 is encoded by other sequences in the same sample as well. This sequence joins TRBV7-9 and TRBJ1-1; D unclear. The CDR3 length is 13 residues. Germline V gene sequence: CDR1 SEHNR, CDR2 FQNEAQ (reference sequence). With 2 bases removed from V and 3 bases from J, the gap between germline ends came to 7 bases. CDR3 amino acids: CASSLSGYTEAFF. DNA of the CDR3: TGTGCCAGCAGCTTATCAGGTTACACTGAAGCTTTCTTT.

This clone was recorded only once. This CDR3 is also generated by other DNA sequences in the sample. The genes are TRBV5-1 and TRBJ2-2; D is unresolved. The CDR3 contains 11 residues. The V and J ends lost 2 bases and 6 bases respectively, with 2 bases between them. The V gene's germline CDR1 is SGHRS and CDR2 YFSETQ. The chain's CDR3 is CASSFPGELFF. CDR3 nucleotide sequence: TGCGCCAGCAGCTTCCCCGGGGAGCTGTTTTTT.

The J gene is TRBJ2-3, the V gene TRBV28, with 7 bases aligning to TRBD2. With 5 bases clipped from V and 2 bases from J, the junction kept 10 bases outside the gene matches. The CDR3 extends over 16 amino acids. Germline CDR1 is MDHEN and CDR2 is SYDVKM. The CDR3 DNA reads TGTGCCAGCAGTACGAGGACTAGACATACCACAGATACGCAGTATTTT. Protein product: CASSTRTRHTTDTQYF.